This T cell receptor beta chain came from a study of Ad26.COV2.S vaccination and SARS-CoV-2 variants. Study background: Each vaccinee took Ad26.COV2.S intramuscularly, once or twice 56 days apart. Study observations and caveats: Overall T cell responses may have been underestimated by the analyses of TCR breadth and depth.

With regard to this clone: Its cognate antigen is unknown.

Treatment specified: around 19 received Ad26.COV2.S at low or high dose, single or two shots; five or six received placebo; per-sample allocation not given. Specimen acquisition occurred on day 63 following the initial vaccine or placebo injection. An adult aged 18-55 years in Boston served as the donor. The repertoire was sequenced with immunoSEQ multiplex PCR; TCRdb's copy has only in-frame clones and lacks some. The sample contains 440,000 or so clones, roughly nine tenths of which appear only once. V dropped 6 bases and J dropped 1 base, with 13 bases sitting between them. In germline, CDR1 is MNHNY, CDR2 SVGAGI (reference sequence). This CDR3 is 14 amino acids long.

The receptor was isolated from a person between 18 and 60 years old who received the Ad26.COV2.S COVID-19 vaccine or a placebo. This sequence joins TRBV6-6 and TRBJ2-7; no clear D gene. Sequencing was performed on peripheral blood, taken in a trial of Ad26.COV2.S vaccine versus placebo. The CDR3 protein is CASRILSTSYEQYF. For the CDR3, the DNA is TGTGCCAGCAGGATCCTTAGCACGTCCTACGAGCAGTACTTC.